What follows are 13 T cell receptor beta chains derived from one specimen sequenced in a study of vaccination effects on CD4 cells after COVID-19. Sequencing was preceded by expansion of antigen-specific CD4+ T cells with viral peptide pools in the ViraFEST assay. Culturing for 10 days preceded CD4+ T cell isolation. Confirmation by PCR established that the person had SARS-CoV-2 infection between March and December 2020. For these TCRs, the target antigens are not known. The method was immunoSEQ multiplex PCR; TCRdb's version includes in-frame clones alone and lacks a portion of them. The sample lists around 24,000 clones, roughly four fifths occurring once. The material sequenced was CD4+ T cells from PBMCs cultured with SARS-CoV-2 spike peptides, taken before COVID-19 vaccination. The receptor set was obtained from a human donor who had a prior SARS-CoV-2 infection.

The chain recombines TRBV7-8 with TRBJ1-5; D gene unclear. In germline, CDR1 is SGHVS, CDR2 FQNEAQ. The CDR3 length is 14 residues. V gave up 0 bases and J gave up 6 bases, with 9 bases separating them. CDR3 loop: CASSLAGFGQPQHF. CDR3 in DNA: TGTGCCAGCAGCTTAGCGGGATTCGGTCAGCCCCAGCATTTT.

The genes are TRBV5-5 and TRBJ2-5; 12 positions match TRBD2. The CDR3 contains 17 residues. The V and J ends lost 5 bases and 5 bases, in that order; junction bases with no gene match: 13. The V gene's germline CDR1 is SGHKS and CDR2 YYEKEE (reference sequence). Here the CDR3 reads CASRTGTSGFHGETQYF. In nucleotides, the CDR3 is TGTGCCAGCAGAACAGGGACTAGCGGGTTTCATGGGGAGACCCAGTACTTC.

V is TRBV7-9 and J is TRBJ2-3; 10 bases line up with TRBD1. This CDR3 is built from 15 residues. Losses at the gene ends were 0 bases for V and 7 bases for J; bases not matched to a gene: 4. The germline V gene encodes CDR1 SEHNR and CDR2 FQNEAQ (reference sequence). In DNA form, the CDR3 reads TGTGCCAGCAGCTTAGCTCGGGACAGGGGATATACGCAGTATTTT. This encodes CASSLARDRGYTQYF.

J is TRBJ2-5 and V is TRBV4-1; weak D call: TRBD1 (5 bases). V lost 0 bases to trimming and J lost 5 bases, with 10 bases between them. Germline-derived CDR1 and CDR2 are MGHRA and YSYEKL. This CDR3 comprises 14 residues. CDR3 in amino acids: CASSQDGAVETQYF. The DNA of the CDR3 is TGCGCCAGCAGCCAAGATGGGGCAGTTGAGACCCAGTACTTC.

This clone was recorded a few times. V is TRBV30 and J is TRBJ2-3; 9 bases match TRBD2. Germline values: CDR1 GTSNPN, CDR2 SVGIG (reference sequence). V lost 3 bases, J lost 6 bases, and 10 bases stayed unmatched. The CDR3 contains 15 residues. The CDR3, as DNA: TGTGCCTGGAGCCCGGGGACTAGCTCTGCGGATACGCAGTATTTT. Encoded protein: CAWSPGTSSADTQYF.

As DNA, the CDR3 is TGTGCCAGCTCCTTCCGACAGGGCGCAGATACGCAGTATTTT. It is translated as CASSFRQGADTQYF. V gene TRBV19 combines with J gene TRBJ2-3; 7 bases line up with TRBD1. Losses at the gene ends were 9 bases for V and 4 bases for J; bases not matched to a gene: 10. CDR3 size: 14 residues. Per germline, CDR1 LNHDA and CDR2 SQIVND (reference sequence).

The chain joins TRBV3-1 (or the pseudogene TRBV3-2) to TRBJ1-2; D is unresolved. The CDR3 has 16 residues. Germline V gene sequence: CDR1 LGHDT, CDR2 YNNKEL (reference sequence). The V gene lost 2 bases and the J gene lost 2 bases, with 15 bases spanning the gap. The CDR3 here is CASSQFPSGENYGYTF. The CDR3 coding sequence is TGTGCCAGCAGCCAATTTCCGTCTGGGGAGAACTATGGCTACACCTTC.

This clone was picked up one time. Here the CDR3 DNA reads TGTGCCAGCTCACCACCTGGGACAGGGGGCCGAAATGGCTACACCTTC. Residues: CASSPPGTGGRNGYTF. The V gene is TRBV18, the J gene TRBJ1-2; 12 bases fit TRBD1. Losses at the gene ends were 0 bases for V and 6 bases for J; bases not matched to a gene: 5. The CDR3 covers 16 residues. Germline lookup yields CDR1 KGHSH and CDR2 LQKENI.

V is TRBV4-2 and J is TRBJ2-3, with D possibly matching TRBD2 (6 bases). The V gene lost 1 base and the J gene lost 4 bases, with 12 bases spanning the gap. This CDR3 is built from 15 residues. CDR1 is LGHNA, CDR2 YNFKEQ, per germline. Here the CDR3 reads CASSQVGGDPDTQYF. CDR3 bases: TGTGCCAGCAGCCAAGTAGGAGGGGACCCAGATACGCAGTATTTT.

This rearrangement joins TRBV7-3 to TRBJ2-6; either TRBD1 or TRBD2 may supply D (5 bases each). The V gene's germline CDR1 is SGHTA and CDR2 FQGTGA. This CDR3 has 16 residues. Trimming shortened V by 2 bases and J by 2 bases, and 10 bases separated the two germline ends. In DNA, the CDR3 is TGTGCCAGCAGCTTACCCGGGACGGCTGGGGCCAACGTCCTGACTTTC. It specifies CASSLPGTAGANVLTF.

The chain has TRBV11-3 and TRBJ2-7; D may be TRBD1 (5 bases). Trimming stripped 5 bases from V and 5 bases from J, with 13 bases between. The germline V gene encodes CDR1 SGHNT and CDR2 YENEEA. The CDR3 loop spans 13 amino acids. CDR3 DNA: TGTGCCAGCAGCATGACAGTTTTCCACGAGCAGTACTTC. It translates to CASSMTVFHEQYF.

V usage is TRBV20-1 and J usage is TRBJ2-3; D might be TRBD2 (6 bases). Germline loops: CDR1 DFQATT, CDR2 SNEGSKA (reference sequence). The V and J ends lost 3 bases and 1 base respectively, with 11 bases between them. CDR3 length: 14 residues. The CDR3 protein is CSASAPGGTDTQYF. As DNA, the CDR3 is TGCAGTGCTAGTGCCCCGGGGGGCACAGATACGCAGTATTTT.

This chain joins TRBV11-2 and TRBJ2-7, with 8 bases identical to TRBD1. Germline lookup yields CDR1 SGHAT and CDR2 FQNNGV. This CDR3 has 15 residues. The V gene end was trimmed by 2 bases and the J gene end by 2 bases; junction bases not matched to a gene: 5. CDR3 region: CASSLSRDRPYEQYF. The DNA for the CDR3 is TGTGCCAGCAGCTTATCTAGGGACAGGCCCTACGAGCAGTACTTC.